This T cell receptor (beta chain) appears in the sequencing data of a study of cytomegalovirus exposure and HLA in healthy donors. Study at large: About four fifths of some 390 genotyped donors fell in the Caucasian-associated ancestry cluster.

Regarding this clone: Its specificity is not known.

Study-level results: Reportedly, fewer N-insertions than the approximately 650-donor mean appeared in an Asian-associated ancestry cluster in a later analysis. Sequencing probably produced one cluster of sequence variants that were highly shared. Later analysis suggested most CMV-associated TCR beta chains were HLA-restricted.

Both 60 Vbeta primers and 13 Jbeta primers went into the PCR. Using immunoSEQ multiplex PCR, the repertoire was profiled, and TCRdb retains in-frame clones only, with some absent. This table has over 200,000 clones, roughly 87% appearing once. The sequence came from a man between 35 and 55 years old in good health and CMV-seropositive. Sequences were obtained from PBMCs.

The chain's CDR3 is CASSRTGYTNEKLFF. The CDR3, as DNA: TGTGCCAGCTCCCGAACAGGGTACACTAATGAAAAACTGTTTTTT. V is TRBV18 and J is TRBJ1-4; TRBD1 is a possible D gene (6 bases). The CDR3 has 15 amino acids. V was trimmed by 6 bases and J by 2 bases, leaving 13 bases between them. Germline CDR1 KGHSH, CDR2 LQKENI.